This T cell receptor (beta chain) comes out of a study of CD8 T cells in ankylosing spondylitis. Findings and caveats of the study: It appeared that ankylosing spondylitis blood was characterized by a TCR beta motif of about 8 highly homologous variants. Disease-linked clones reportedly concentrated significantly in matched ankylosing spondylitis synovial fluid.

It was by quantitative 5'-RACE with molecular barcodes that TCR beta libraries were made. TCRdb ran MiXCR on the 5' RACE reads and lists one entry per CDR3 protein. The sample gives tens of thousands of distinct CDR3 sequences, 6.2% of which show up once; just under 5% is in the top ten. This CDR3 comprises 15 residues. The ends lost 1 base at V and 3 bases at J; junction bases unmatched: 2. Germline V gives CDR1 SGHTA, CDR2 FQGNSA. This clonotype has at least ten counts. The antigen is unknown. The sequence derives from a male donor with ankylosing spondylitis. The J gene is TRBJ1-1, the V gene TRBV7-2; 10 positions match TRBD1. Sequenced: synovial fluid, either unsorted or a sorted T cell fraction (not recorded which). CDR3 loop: CASSLDGTGDTEAFF. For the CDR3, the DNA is TGTGCCAGCAGCTTAGACGGGACAGGGGACACTGAAGCTTTCTTT.